These 15 T cell receptor beta chains share one sample of origin, sequenced in a study of blood T cells in healthy people across ages. Using a J-beta primer mix together with a sample-barcoded 5' primer, a second PCR was run for roughly 6 to 11 cycles. TCRdb itself ran the 5' RACE reads through MiXCR, one entry per CDR3 protein. This table holds 700,000 to 900,000 distinct CDR3 sequences, more than 25% found once. The sample was also linked to a second study, of T cells of mothers and their children.

The sample was blood. The origin of the receptors is a boy between 10 and 17 years old in good health.

Only a few counts were recorded for this clonotype. The rearrangement uses TRBV20-1 and TRBJ2-2; 9 bases align to TRBD1. Losses at the gene ends were 3 bases for V and 5 bases for J; bases not matched to a gene: 10. The germline V gene encodes CDR1 DFQATT and CDR2 SNEGSKA (reference sequence). This CDR3 has 16 residues. The CDR3 DNA reads TGCAGTGCTAGCCCTCGAGACAGGGGGTTAACCGGGGAGCTGTTTTTT. Amino acids: CSASPRDRGLTGELFF.

In this sample, this clonotype turned up many times. CDR3 in amino acids: CASSFDRPGSLFF. CDR3 in DNA: TGTGCCAGCAGCTTCGACAGGCCCGGCTCACTGTTTTTT. This chain links TRBV7-9 with TRBJ1-4, with D possibly matching TRBD1 (6 bases). The CDR3 is made up of 13 amino acids. Germline V gene lookup returns CDR1 SEHNR and CDR2 FQNEAQ (reference sequence). V lost 3 bases, J lost 13 bases, and 15 bases lay in between.

This clonotype was seen at least ten times. The rearrangement links TRBV12-3 or TRBV12-4 to TRBJ2-5; perhaps TRBD1 as D (6 bases). This CDR3 region has 13 residues. V gave up 5 bases and J gave up 1 base, with 8 bases separating them. The CDR3: CASSQGTQETQYF. In nucleotides, the CDR3 is TGTGCCAGCAGTCAGGGGACCCAAGAGACCCAGTACTTC.

Details on this clonotype: At one of its ends the junction is not consistent with the germline gene, which may arise from a read error. V usage is TRBV5-1 and J usage is TRBJ2-2, with D perhaps TRBD1 (6 bases). The CDR3 spans 15 residues. Germline CDR1 is SGHRS and CDR2 is YFSETQ. The DNA of the CDR3 is TGTGCCAGCAGCTTGGAACAGGGAAACACCGGGGAGCTGTTTTTT. This encodes CASSLEQGNTGELFF. The full variable domain, in which reference TRBV5-1 and TRBJ2-2 provide the parts outside the CDR3, is KAGVTQTPRYLIKTRGQQVTLSCSPISGHRSVSWYQQTPGQGLQFLFEYFSETQRNKGNFPGRFSGRQFSNSRSEMNVSTLELGDSALYLCASSLEQGNTGELFFGEGSRLTVL.

This clonotype came up a few times. This chain uses TRBV6-2 or TRBV6-3 with TRBJ2-1, with 8 bases identical to TRBD2. From germline, CDR1 is MNHEY and CDR2 SVGEGT. The CDR3 sequence is 16 residues long. J was trimmed by 4 bases and V by 5 bases; bases with no gene match: 10. DNA of the CDR3: TGTGCCAGCAGTAATACCCCCAGCGGGGGATACAATGAGCAGTTCTTC. This codes for CASSNTPSGGYNEQFF.

This clonotype has a single count. The chain links TRBV7-8 to TRBJ2-7, with no clear D. Trimming took 4 bases from V and 6 from J, leaving 13 bases between them. CDR1 is SGHVS and CDR2 is FQNEAQ in the germline V gene. This CDR3 contains 13 residues. The CDR3 DNA is TGTGCCAGCAGCTCACGGACGGCCTCCGAGCAGTACTTC. It codes for CASSSRTASEQYF.

This clonotype was recorded a few times. The CDR3 loop reads CATSDRGVAGDIQYF. The CDR3 DNA reads TGTGCCACCAGTGATCGAGGGGTGGCAGGGGACATTCAGTACTTC. The chain joins TRBV24-1 to TRBJ2-4; D may be TRBD1 (6 bases). In germline, CDR1 is KGHDR, CDR2 SFDVKD. CDR3 length equals 15 residues. Trimming took off 3 bases at V and 8 bases at J, with 16 bases between the two ends.

This clonotype was counted at least ten times. The J gene is TRBJ1-5, the V gene TRBV12-3 or TRBV12-4, with D possibly being TRBD1 (5 bases). This CDR3 has 14 residues. V was pared by 0 bases and J by 6 bases, with 9 bases between. CDR3 nucleotide sequence: TGTGCCAGCAGTTTAGCGGGGGAGGGTCAGCCCCAGCATTTT. Its protein is CASSLAGEGQPQHF.

V usage is TRBV14 and J usage is TRBJ2-2, with 8 bases matching TRBD1. V dropped 5 bases and J dropped 5; count of bases not matched to a gene: 10. The V gene's germline CDR1 is SGHDN and CDR2 FVKESK. This CDR3 comprises 16 residues. This CDR3 is CASSDRGEARTGELFF. The CDR3 nucleotides are TGTGCCAGCAGCGACAGGGGCGAGGCGAGAACCGGGGAGCTGTTTTTT.

Concerning this clonotype itself: A clone one base away is much larger, so this may be a read error. A read error is likely, as this CDR3 ends without the conserved phenylalanine or tryptophan. This chain connects TRBV6-6 to TRBJ2-5, with D possibly being TRBD2 (5 bases). The J call is in doubt because the DNA end fits TRBJ2-1 better. Germline CDR1 MNHNY, CDR2 SVGAGI (reference sequence). This CDR3 region has 14 residues. In nucleotides, the CDR3 is TGTGCCAGCAGCGACACCGGGATATACAATGAGCAGTTCCTC. Its translation: CASSDTGIYNEQFL.

The chain joins TRBV5-1 to TRBJ2-7; D unresolved. The CDR3 is 17 residues long. The germline gives CDR1 SGHRS, CDR2 YFSETQ. Trimming removed 0 bases at V and 3 bases at J, with 19 bases between. CDR3 sequence reads: CASSLGTNQGRNYEQYF. CDR3 sequence (DNA): TGCGCCAGCAGCTTGGGGACGAACCAAGGACGGAACTACGAGCAGTACTTC.

This clonotype was picked up a small number of times. The CDR3 region is CAWSTGTARTF. The CDR3, as DNA: TGTGCCTGGAGTACCGGGACGGCGAGGACCTTC. The V call is TRBV30, the J call TRBJ1-2; the D gene is possibly TRBD1 (5 bases). The CDR3 has 11 residues. The V end lost 2 bases, the J end lost 14 bases, and 15 bases lay between the germline ends. Germline assignment: CDR1 GTSNPN and CDR2 SVGIG (reference sequence).

The chain joins TRBV10-2 to TRBJ2-5, with D perhaps assigned TRBD1 or TRBD2 (6 bases each). The CDR3 length is 15 residues. Germline lookup yields CDR1 WSHSY and CDR2 SAAADI. Trimming took off 8 bases at V and 1 base at J, with 17 bases between the two ends. The CDR3 protein is CASGGRTDPQETQYF. DNA of the CDR3: TGCGCCAGCGGGGGGAGGACAGATCCCCAAGAGACCCAGTACTTC.

This clonotype was counted between two and nine times. The chain uses TRBV6-2 or TRBV6-3 and TRBJ2-7; 7 nucleotides agree with TRBD1. The CDR3 consists of 14 residues. Germline CDR1 MNHEY, CDR2 SVGEGT. With 5 bases clipped from V and 3 bases from J, the junction kept 7 bases outside the gene matches. CDR3 sequence: CASSRAGTDYEQYF. CDR3 bases: TGTGCCAGCAGTCGGGCCGGGACAGACTACGAGCAGTACTTC.

Only a few counts were recorded for this clonotype. This rearrangement joins TRBV12-3 or TRBV12-4 to TRBJ2-5, with 9 bases lining up with TRBD1. The junction had 6 bases not matched to a gene; V was cut back by 5 bases and J by 5 bases. The CDR3 length is 14 residues. CDR3 amino acids: CASSHTGGGETQYF. The CDR3 DNA sequence: TGTGCCAGCAGTCACACAGGGGGCGGGGAGACCCAGTACTTC.